This T cell receptor (beta chain) was obtained from a study of blood T cells in healthy people across ages. Only a few counts were recorded for this clonotype. The V segment lost 3 bases and the J segment 1 base; nucleotides outside the gene matches: 5. CDR1 is SGDLS and CDR2 is YYNGEE in the germline V gene. The CDR3 has 15 amino acids. Then a second PCR, running roughly 7 to 11 cycles, was carried out with a sample-barcoded 5' primer and a J-beta primer mix. MiXCR was run by TCRdb on the 5' RACE reads, yielding one entry per CDR3 protein. Of nearly 800,000 distinct CDR3 sequences listed, about 56% were seen once; the top ten hold around a quarter.

Sequencing was carried out using blood. The sequence came from a man in his forties in good health. The chain couples TRBV9 to TRBJ2-5; 8 bases are shared with TRBD2. CDR3: CASSALAGSQETQYF. The CDR3 DNA reads as TGTGCCAGCAGCGCCCTAGCGGGCAGCCAAGAGACCCAGTACTTC.